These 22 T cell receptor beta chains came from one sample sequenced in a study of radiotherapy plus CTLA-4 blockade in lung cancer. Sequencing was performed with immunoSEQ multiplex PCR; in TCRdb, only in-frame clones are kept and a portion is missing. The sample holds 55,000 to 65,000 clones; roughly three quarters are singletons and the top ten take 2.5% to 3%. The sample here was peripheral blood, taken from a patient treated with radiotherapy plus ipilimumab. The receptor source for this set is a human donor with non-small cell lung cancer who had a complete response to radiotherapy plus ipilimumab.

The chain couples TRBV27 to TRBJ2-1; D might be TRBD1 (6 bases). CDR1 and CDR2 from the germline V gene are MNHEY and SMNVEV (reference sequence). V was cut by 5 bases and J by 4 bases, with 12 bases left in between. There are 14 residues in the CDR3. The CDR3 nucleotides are TGTGCCAGCAGTGCCGGACAGCCTTACAATGAGCAGTTCTTC. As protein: CASSAGQPYNEQFF.

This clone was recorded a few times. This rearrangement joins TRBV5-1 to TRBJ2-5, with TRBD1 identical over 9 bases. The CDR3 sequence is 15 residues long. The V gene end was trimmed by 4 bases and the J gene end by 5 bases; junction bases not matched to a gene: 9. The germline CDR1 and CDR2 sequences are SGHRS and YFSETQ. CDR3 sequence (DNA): TGCGCCAGCAGCGATGGACAGGGGATTGTTGAGACCCAGTACTTC. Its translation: CASSDGQGIVETQYF.

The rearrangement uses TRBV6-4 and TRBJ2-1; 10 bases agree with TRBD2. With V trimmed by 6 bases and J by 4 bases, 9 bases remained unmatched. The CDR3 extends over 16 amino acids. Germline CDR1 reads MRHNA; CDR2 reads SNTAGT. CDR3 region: CASSGQTSGHYNEQFF. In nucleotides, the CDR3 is TGTGCCAGCAGCGGACAGACTAGCGGGCATTACAATGAGCAGTTCTTC.

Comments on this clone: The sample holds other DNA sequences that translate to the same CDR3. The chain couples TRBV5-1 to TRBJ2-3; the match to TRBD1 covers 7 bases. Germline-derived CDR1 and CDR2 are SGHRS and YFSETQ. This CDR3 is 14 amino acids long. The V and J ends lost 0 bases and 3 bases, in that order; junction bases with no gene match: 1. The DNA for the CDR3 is TGCGCCAGCAGCTTGGCGACAGGGACAGATACGCAGTATTTT. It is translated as CASSLATGTDTQYF.

The CDR3 DNA reads as TGTGCCAGCTCACCACCGGAACTAGCGAGGGGCGGGGAGCTGTTTTTT. The encoded protein is CASSPPELARGGELFF. The chain uses TRBV18 and TRBJ2-2; 7 positions agree with TRBD2. The CDR3 covers 16 residues. V was pared by 0 bases and J by 7 bases, with 8 bases of the junction left unmatched. Germline V lookup: CDR1 KGHSH, CDR2 LQKENI.

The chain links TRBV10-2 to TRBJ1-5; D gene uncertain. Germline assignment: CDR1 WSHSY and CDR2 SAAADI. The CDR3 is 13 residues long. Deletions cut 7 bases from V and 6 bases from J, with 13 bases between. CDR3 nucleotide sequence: TGCGCCAGCACTCCTTCGTTCGGTCAGCCCCAGCATTTT. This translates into CASTPSFGQPQHF.

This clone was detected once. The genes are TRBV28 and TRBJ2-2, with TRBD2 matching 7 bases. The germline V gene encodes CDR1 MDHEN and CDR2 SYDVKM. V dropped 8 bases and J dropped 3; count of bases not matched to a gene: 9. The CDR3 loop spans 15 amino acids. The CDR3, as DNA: TGTGCCAGCGAGAGGGGCGGGAGTTACACCGGGGAGCTGTTTTTT. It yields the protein CASERGGSYTGELFF.

CDR3 bases: TGTGCCACTCAAAGGGGGTGGACAGGGTTGGAGTCACCCCTCCACTTT. Its translation: CATQRGWTGLESPLHF. The V and J genes are TRBV28 and TRBJ1-6; 8 nucleotides match TRBD1. V lost 10 bases, J lost 10 bases, and 18 bases stayed unmatched. CDR3 length: 16 residues. Looked up from germline, CDR1 is MDHEN and CDR2 is SYDVKM.

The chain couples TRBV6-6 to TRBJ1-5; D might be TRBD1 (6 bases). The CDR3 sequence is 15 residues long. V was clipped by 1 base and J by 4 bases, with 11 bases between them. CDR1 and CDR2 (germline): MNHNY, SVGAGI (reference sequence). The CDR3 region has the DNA TGTGCCAGCAGTTACTTTGGACAGACGAATCAGCCCCAGCATTTT. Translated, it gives CASSYFGQTNQPQHF.

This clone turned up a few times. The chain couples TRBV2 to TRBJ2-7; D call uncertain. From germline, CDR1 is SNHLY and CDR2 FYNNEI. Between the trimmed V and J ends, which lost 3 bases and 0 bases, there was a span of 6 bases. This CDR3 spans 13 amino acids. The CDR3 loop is CASSDHFSYEQYF. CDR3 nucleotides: TGTGCCAGCAGTGATCACTTCTCCTACGAGCAGTACTTC.

The CDR3 region is CASSIGTKETQYF. For the CDR3, the DNA is TGTGCCAGTAGTATTGGGACAAAAGAGACCCAGTACTTC. V gene TRBV19 combines with J gene TRBJ2-5, with D maybe TRBD1 (6 bases). Germline lookup yields CDR1 LNHDA and CDR2 SQIVND (reference sequence). The V end was cut by 3 bases, the J end by 3 bases, with 8 bases between. The CDR3 totals 13 residues.

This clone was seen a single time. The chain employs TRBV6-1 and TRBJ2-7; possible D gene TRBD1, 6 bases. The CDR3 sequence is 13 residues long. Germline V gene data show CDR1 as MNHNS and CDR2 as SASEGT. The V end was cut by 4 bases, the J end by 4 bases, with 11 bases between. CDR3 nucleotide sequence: TGTGCCAGCAGTGTCCGGACAGTTTACGAGCAGTACTTC. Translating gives CASSVRTVYEQYF.

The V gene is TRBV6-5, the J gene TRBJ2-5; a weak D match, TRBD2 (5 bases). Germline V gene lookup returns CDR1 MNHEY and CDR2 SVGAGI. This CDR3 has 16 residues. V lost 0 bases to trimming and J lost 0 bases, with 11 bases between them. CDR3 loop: CASSYSSGWDQETQYF. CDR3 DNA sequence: TGTGCCAGCAGTTACTCCTCGGGGTGGGACCAAGAGACCCAGTACTTC.

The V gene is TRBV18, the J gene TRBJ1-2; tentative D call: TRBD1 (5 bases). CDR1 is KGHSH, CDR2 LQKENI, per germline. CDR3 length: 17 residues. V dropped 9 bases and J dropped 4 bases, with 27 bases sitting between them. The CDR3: CASYGAGTKEGFYGYTF. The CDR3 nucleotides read TGTGCCAGTTACGGGGCAGGGACTAAGGAAGGTTTCTATGGCTACACCTTC.

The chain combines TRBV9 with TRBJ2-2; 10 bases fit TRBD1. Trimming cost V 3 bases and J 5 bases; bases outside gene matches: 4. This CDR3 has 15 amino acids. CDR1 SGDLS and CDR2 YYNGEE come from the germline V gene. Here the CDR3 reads CASSGGQGRTGELFF. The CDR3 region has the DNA TGTGCCAGCAGCGGGGGACAGGGGAGGACCGGGGAGCTGTTTTTT.

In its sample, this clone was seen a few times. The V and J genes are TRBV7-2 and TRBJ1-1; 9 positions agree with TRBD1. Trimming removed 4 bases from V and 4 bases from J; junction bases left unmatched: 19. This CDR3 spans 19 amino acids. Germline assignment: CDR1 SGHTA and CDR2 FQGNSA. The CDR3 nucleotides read TGTGCCAGCAGCTCGAGACGGACCGGGACAGGGTTCCGAGGCACTGAAGCTTTCTTT. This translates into CASSSRRTGTGFRGTEAFF.

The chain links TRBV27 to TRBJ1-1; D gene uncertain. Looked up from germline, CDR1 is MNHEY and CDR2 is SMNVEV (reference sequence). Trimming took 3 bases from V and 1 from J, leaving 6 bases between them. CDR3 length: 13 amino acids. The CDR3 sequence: CASSFRRNTEAFF. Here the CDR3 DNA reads TGTGCCAGCAGTTTTCGCAGGAACACTGAAGCTTTCTTT.

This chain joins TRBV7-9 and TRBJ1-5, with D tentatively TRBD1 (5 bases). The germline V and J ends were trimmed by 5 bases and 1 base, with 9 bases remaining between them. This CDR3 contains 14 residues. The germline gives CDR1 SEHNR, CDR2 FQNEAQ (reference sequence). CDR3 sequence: CASSLDRSNQPQHF. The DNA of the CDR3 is TGTGCCAGCAGCCTTGACAGAAGCAATCAGCCCCAGCATTTT.

For the CDR3, the DNA is TGCGCCAGCAGCTTGGAGAGTACGAACACTGAAGCTTTCTTT. It specifies CASSLESTNTEAFF. This chain connects TRBV5-1 to TRBJ1-1, with D unresolved. The germline gives CDR1 SGHRS, CDR2 YFSETQ. V lost 0 bases and J lost 1, with 7 bases in between. This CDR3 comprises 14 residues.

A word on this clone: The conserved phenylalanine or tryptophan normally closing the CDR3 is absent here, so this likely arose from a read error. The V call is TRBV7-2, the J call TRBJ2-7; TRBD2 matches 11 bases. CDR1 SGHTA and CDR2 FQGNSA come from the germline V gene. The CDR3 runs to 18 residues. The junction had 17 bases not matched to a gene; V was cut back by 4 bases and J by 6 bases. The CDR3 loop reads CASSSGRGGVAGGTEQYL. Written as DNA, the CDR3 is TGTGCCAGCAGCTCGGGGCGAGGGGGGGTAGCGGGAGGGACCGAGCAGTACCTC.

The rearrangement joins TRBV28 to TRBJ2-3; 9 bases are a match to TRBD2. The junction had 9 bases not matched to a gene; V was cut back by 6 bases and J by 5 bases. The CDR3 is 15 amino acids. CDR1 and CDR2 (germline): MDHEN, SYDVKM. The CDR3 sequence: CASSWISGSGDTQYF. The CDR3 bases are TGTGCCAGCAGCTGGATTAGCGGGAGTGGAGATACGCAGTATTTT.

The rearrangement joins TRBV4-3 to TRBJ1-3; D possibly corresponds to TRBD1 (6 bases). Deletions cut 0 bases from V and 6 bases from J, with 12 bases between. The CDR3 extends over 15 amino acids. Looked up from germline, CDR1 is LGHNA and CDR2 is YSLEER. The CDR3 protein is CASSQEGTPTNTIYF. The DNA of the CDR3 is TGCGCCAGCAGCCAAGAGGGGACACCTACAAACACCATATATTTT.